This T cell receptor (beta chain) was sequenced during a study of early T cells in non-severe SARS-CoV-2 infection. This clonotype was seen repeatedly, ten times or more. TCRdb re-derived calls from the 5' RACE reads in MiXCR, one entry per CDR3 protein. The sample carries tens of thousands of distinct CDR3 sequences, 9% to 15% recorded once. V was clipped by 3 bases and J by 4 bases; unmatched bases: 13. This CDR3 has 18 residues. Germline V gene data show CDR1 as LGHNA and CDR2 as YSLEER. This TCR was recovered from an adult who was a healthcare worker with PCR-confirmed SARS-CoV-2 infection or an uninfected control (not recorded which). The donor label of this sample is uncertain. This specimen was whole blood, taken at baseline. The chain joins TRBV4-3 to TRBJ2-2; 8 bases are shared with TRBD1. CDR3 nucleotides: TGCGCCAGCAGCCAGGATAATTTTGACAGGGGAGGCACCGGGGAGCTGTTTTTT. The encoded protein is CASSQDNFDRGGTGELFF.